These T cell receptor beta chains were read from a single sample in a study of HIV-infected patients and healthy controls. TCRdb passed the 5' RACE reads through MiXCR, listing each CDR3 protein once. Of roughly 70,000 distinct CDR3 sequences in the sample, roughly 16% were seen once. The sample comprised CD4+ T cells from blood. The receptors shown here come from a human donor in good health. The CDR3 runs from the conserved cysteine through the conserved F or W. Each record gives: clone size, V gene, D gene, J gene, CDR3 DNA, CDR3 protein. D genes are given only for firm matches. Clone size is stated in some rows and not others, as once, few, many or a class when expanded.

>few|TRBV4-3|TRBD1|TRBJ2-1
TGCGCCAGCAGCCACGCCAACACAGGGGGCGAGCAGTTCTTC
CASSHANTGGEQFF
>.|TRBV9|.|TRBJ2-3
TGTGCCAGCAGCGTAGATAGCGCAATATCCACAGATACGCAGTATTTT
CASSVDSAISTDTQYF
>many|TRBV2|.|TRBJ1-5
TGTGCCAGCAGTGGCCGGTTCACAGGGTCGCACAATCAGCCCCAGCATTTT
CASSGRFTGSHNQPQHF
>many|TRBV20-1|.|TRBJ1-1
TGCAGTGCTAGAGATATCCAGGGTAGTAAGAACACTGAAGCTTTCTTT
CSARDIQGSKNTEAFF
>.|TRBV7-2|.|TRBJ2-3
TGTGCCAGCAGCGCAAGACAGTTTAACTCAGATACGCAGTATTTT
CASSARQFNSDTQYF
>many|TRBV18|.|TRBJ1-1
TGTGCCAGCTCAGGCACAGGGCTGAGCACTGAAGCTTTCTTT
CASSGTGLSTEAFF
>few|TRBV7-9|.|TRBJ1-2
TGTGCCAGCAGTTATCAAGGAACAGCCGCCGGCTATGGCTACACCTTC
CASSYQGTAAGYGYTF
>few|TRBV7-9|.|TRBJ2-3
TGTGCCAGCAGCCGGTCGACGCAGTATTTT
CASSRSTQYF
>few|TRBV20-1|TRBD1|TRBJ2-7
TGCAGTGCTAGGCCCCCCCCGGGACAGGCCGGCTACGAGCAGTACTTC
CSARPPPGQAGYEQYF
>many|TRBV12-3/TRBV12-4|.|TRBJ1-4
TGTGCCAGCAGACAGACAGCGTCGGATGAAAAACTGTTTTTT
CASRQTASDEKLFF
>.|TRBV18|TRBD1|TRBJ1-5
TGTGCCAGCTCACCAAGGCAGGGGGCGGGCCAGCCCCAGCATTTT
CASSPRQGAGQPQHF
>few|TRBV12-3/TRBV12-4|.|TRBJ2-3
TGTGCCAGCAGCACTGGACTTGATACGCAGTATTTT
CASSTGLDTQYF
>many|TRBV2|TRBD1|TRBJ1-4
TGTGCCAGCAGGTTACAGGGGGAAAAACTGTTTTTT
CASRLQGEKLFF
>.|TRBV7-2|TRBD2|TRBJ2-7
TGTGCCAGCAGCTACGAGCGGGGGAGGGCCTACGAGCAGTACTTC
CASSYERGRAYEQYF
>few|TRBV18|TRBD1|TRBJ1-1
TGTGCCAGCTCACTTACCTTCTTCGGGACAGGGAACACTGAAGCTTTCTTT
CASSLTFFGTGNTEAFF
>.|TRBV14|.|TRBJ2-7
TGTGCCAGCAGCCAAGGTAAAGGGCGGGTCTACGAGCAGTACTTC
CASSQGKGRVYEQYF
>.|TRBV7-3|TRBD2|TRBJ2-1
TGTGCCAGCAGCTTAAGACTAGCGGGAGTCGTTGAGCAGTTCTTC
CASSLRLAGVVEQFF
>.|TRBV20-1|TRBD1|TRBJ2-7
TGCAGTGCTAGAACGGCGTCAGGGGGATTCTACGAGCAGTACTTC
CSARTASGGFYEQYF
>once|TRBV7-2|TRBD2|TRBJ2-1
TGTGCCAGCAGCCCGAACCCCGCGGGGGGCGGAGGTGAGCAGTTCTTC
CASSPNPAGGGGEQFF
>.|TRBV12-3/TRBV12-4|.|TRBJ2-1
TGTGCCAGCAGGGTACAGGGAGTGAATGAGCAGTTCTTC
CASRVQGVNEQFF
>many|TRBV5-5|.|TRBJ1-1
TGTGCCAGCAGCTTTGACGGAAGGGAAGCTTTCTTT
CASSFDGREAFF
>few|TRBV7-2|.|TRBJ1-1
TGTGCCAGCAGCCCACGTGGACGCAGGCAAGCTTTCTTT
CASSPRGRRQAFF
>few|TRBV12-3/TRBV12-4|TRBD1|TRBJ1-1
TGTGCCAGCACCTCTTGGACAGGTGCAAGGGTCGGCGCTGAAGCTTTCTTT
CASTSWTGARVGAEAFF
>few|TRBV7-9|TRBD2|TRBJ2-7
TGTGCCAGCAGCTTAGTTAGCGGGAGGTCCTACGAGCAGTACTTC
CASSLVSGRSYEQYF
>few|TRBV6-2/TRBV6-3|.|TRBJ1-2
TGTGCCAGCAGTTTTACCCTCTGGACAACCGACTATGGCTACACCTTC
CASSFTLWTTDYGYTF
>.|TRBV7-9|.|TRBJ2-2
TGTGCCAGCACTCGAGAGGAGAGCACCGGGGAGCTGTTTTTT
CASTREESTGELFF
>few|TRBV11-3|.|TRBJ2-1
TGTGCCAGCAGCCGATCTGTTGCGGGCTCCTACAATGAGCAGTTCTTC
CASSRSVAGSYNEQFF
>.|TRBV12-3/TRBV12-4|.|TRBJ2-7
TGTGCCAGCACCGGGGGCCAGCCCTACGAGCAGTACTTC
CASTGGQPYEQYF
>many|TRBV12-3/TRBV12-4|TRBD1|TRBJ1-1
TGTGCCAGCAGGGAACCACAGGGGGCGTTCACTGAAGCTTTCTTT
CASREPQGAFTEAFF
>.|TRBV7-8|.|TRBJ1-2
TGTGCCAGCAGCTCTACCCAGAACCGGCTCTATGGCTACACCTTC
CASSSTQNRLYGYTF
>.|TRBV27|TRBD1|TRBJ2-1
TGTGCCAGCAGTTTCTATGGACAGGGTACGCGAACTTACAATGAGCAGTTCTTC
CASSFYGQGTRTYNEQFF
>.|TRBV7-2|.|TRBJ2-7
TGTGCCAGCAGCTTAGAATTCGGGAGCCCGATCTACGAGCAGTACTTC
CASSLEFGSPIYEQYF
>few|TRBV6-1|.|TRBJ1-5
TGTGCCAGCAGTTTGCAGAATAGCAATCAGCCCCAGCATTTT
CASSLQNSNQPQHF
>.|TRBV7-2|.|TRBJ2-1
TGTGCCAGCAGCTTAGCGGGGAGTGGTTACAATGAGCAGTTCTTC
CASSLAGSGYNEQFF
>few|TRBV10-3|.|TRBJ2-3
TGTGCCATCAGTGAGGGGGGCCAGGGGCCAACAGATACGCAGTATTTT
CAISEGGQGPTDTQYF
>few|TRBV20-1|TRBD1|TRBJ1-1
TGCAGTGCTAGGGGAGACAGGGCCACTGAAGCTTTCTTT
CSARGDRATEAFF
>.|TRBV12-3/TRBV12-4|.|TRBJ2-7
TGTGCCAGCAGTCGAACAGGGTTCGAGCAGTACTTC
CASSRTGFEQYF
>few|TRBV4-2|.|TRBJ2-1
TGTGCCAGCAGCCAAGATCGCGACAATGAGCAGTTCTTC
CASSQDRDNEQFF
>few|TRBV30|.|TRBJ2-1
TGTGCCTGGAGTGTACAGTGGGGTGAGCAGTTCTTC
CAWSVQWGEQFF
>few|TRBV29-1|.|TRBJ2-3
TGCAGCGTGAACCCGGGCCGGGCGAACACAGATACGCAGTATTTT
CSVNPGRANTDTQYF